A single sample is the source of the 6 T cell receptor beta chains below, sequenced in a study of CXCR3-negative and CXCR3-positive naive CD8 T cells. The antigens these receptors bind are not known. Study conclusions and caveats: CXCR3-expressing naive cells carried TRB CDR3s more hydrophobic than those of CXCR3-negative naive cells.

5' RACE that incorporated UMI labels was used to prepare the TRB cDNA libraries. TCRdb re-analyzed the 5' RACE reads; it lists each CDR3 protein once, without DNA. The sample table sets out approximately 59,000 distinct CDR3 sequences. Sequenced input: naive CXCR3+ CD8+ T cells from blood. Stated subset: CD45RO-CCR7+CD27+CD95- naive CD8+ T cells expressing CXCR3 (TNR3+). These receptors were taken from a human donor in good health. Some clones in this sample may be carry-over from other donors' samples.

This chain links TRBV15 with TRBJ2-4; TCRdb outputs TRBD1, but without DNA this stays unchecked. CDR3 length: 15 amino acids. Germline-derived CDR1 and CDR2 are LNHNV and YYDKDF (reference sequence). CDR3: CATSRDPGAGNIQYF.

This chain links TRBV19 with TRBJ2-7; TCRdb calls TRBD1, which cannot be checked without DNA. The CDR3 is made up of 14 amino acids. CDR1 is LNHDA and CDR2 is SQIVND in the germline V gene (reference sequence). The CDR3 loop reads CASSTGTGEVEQYF. Variable domain in full (rest from reference TRBV19 and TRBJ2-7): DGGITQSPKYLFRKEGQNVTLSCEQNLNHDAMYWYRQDPGQGLRLIYYSQIVNDFQKGDIAEGYSVSREKKESFPLTVTSAQKNPTAFYLCASSTGTGEVEQYFGPGTRLTVT.

V gene TRBV6-2 or TRBV6-3 combines with J gene TRBJ2-2. The CDR3 contains 15 residues. Germline values: CDR1 MNHEY, CDR2 SVGEGT. CDR3 loop: CASIETATYTGELFF.

The gene calls are TRBV6-4 and TRBJ2-3; TCRdb's assignment of TRBD1 cannot be checked, as there is no DNA. The germline gives CDR1 MRHNA, CDR2 SNTAGT. The CDR3 loop spans 16 amino acids. CDR3 protein: CASSDSSRGSTDTQYF.

V is TRBV7-6 and J is TRBJ2-1; there is no DNA to check the TCRdb D call of TRBD2. This CDR3 is built from 16 residues. From germline, CDR1 is SGHVS and CDR2 FNYEAQ. CDR3 sequence reads: CASSADTSGGYNEQFF.

V usage is TRBV29-1 and J usage is TRBJ2-1. Germline V gives CDR1 SQVTM, CDR2 ANQGSEA. This CDR3 has 12 residues. The CDR3 loop reads CSVRVIDPEQFF.